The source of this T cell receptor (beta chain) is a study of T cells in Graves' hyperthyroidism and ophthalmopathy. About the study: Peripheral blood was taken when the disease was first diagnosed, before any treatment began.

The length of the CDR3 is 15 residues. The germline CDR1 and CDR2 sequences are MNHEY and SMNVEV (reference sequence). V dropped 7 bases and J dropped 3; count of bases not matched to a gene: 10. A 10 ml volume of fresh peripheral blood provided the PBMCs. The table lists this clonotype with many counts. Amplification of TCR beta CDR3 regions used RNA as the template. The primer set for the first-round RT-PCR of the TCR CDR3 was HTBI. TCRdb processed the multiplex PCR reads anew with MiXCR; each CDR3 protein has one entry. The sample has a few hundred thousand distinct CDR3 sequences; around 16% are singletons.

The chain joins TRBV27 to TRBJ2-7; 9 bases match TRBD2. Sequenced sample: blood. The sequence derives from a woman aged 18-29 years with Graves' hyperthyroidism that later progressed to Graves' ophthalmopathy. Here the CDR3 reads CASTQLREGRYEQYF. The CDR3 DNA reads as TGTGCCAGCACCCAGCTGCGGGAGGGCCGCTACGAGCAGTACTTC.